This is a list of T cell receptor beta chains from one sample in a study of PD-L1 blockade in urothelial cancer. Sequenced by immunoSEQ multiplex PCR; TCRdb stores in-frame clones only, minus some. The sample lists fewer than 50,000 clones, under 95% occurring once. The sample consisted of PBMCs, taken around atezolizumab (anti-PD-L1) treatment. These receptors all stem from a man in his 70s with urothelial cancer. Both conserved end residues are part of each CDR3. Each record gives: V gene, J gene, clone size, D gene, CDR3 protein, CDR3 DNA. A D gene is named only where the DNA matches it firmly. Clone sizes are given selectively: once, few, many, or a class where the clone is expanded.

v_gene: TRBV10-2
j_gene: TRBJ2-3
abundance: .
d_gene: .
CDR3aa: CASRQDFTDTQYF
CDR3nt: TGCGCCAGCCGACAGGACTTCACAGATACGCAGTATTTT

v_gene: TRBV28
j_gene: TRBJ1-5
abundance: .
d_gene: .
CDR3aa: CASSLPGSSNQPQHF
CDR3nt: TGTGCCAGCAGTTTACCAGGGTCTAGCAATCAGCCCCAGCATTTT

v_gene: TRBV6-5
j_gene: TRBJ2-4
abundance: .
d_gene: TRBD1
CDR3aa: CASSQDRLAKNIQYF
CDR3nt: TGTGCCAGCAGTCAGGACAGGCTAGCCAAAAACATTCAGTACTTC

v_gene: TRBV28
j_gene: TRBJ2-2
abundance: .
d_gene: TRBD2
CDR3aa: CASSLILAGGTGELFF
CDR3nt: TGTGCCAGCAGTTTAATTCTAGCGGGAGGAACCGGGGAGCTGTTTTTT

v_gene: TRBV9
j_gene: TRBJ2-1
abundance: once
d_gene: TRBD2
CDR3aa: CASSVAGGRANEQFF
CDR3nt: TGTGCCAGCAGCGTAGCGGGCGGGAGGGCGAATGAGCAGTTCTTC

v_gene: TRBV10-3
j_gene: TRBJ2-7
abundance: .
d_gene: .
CDR3aa: CAISTGVGTYEQYF
CDR3nt: TGTGCCATCAGTACCGGGGTAGGAACCTACGAGCAGTACTTC

v_gene: TRBV29-1
j_gene: TRBJ2-7
abundance: .
d_gene: .
CDR3aa: CSVQYSSYEQYF
CDR3nt: TGCAGCGTTCAATACAGCTCCTACGAGCAGTACTTC

v_gene: TRBV18
j_gene: TRBJ1-4
abundance: once
d_gene: .
CDR3aa: CASSPSGGDEKLFF
CDR3nt: TGTGCCAGCTCACCGAGCGGTGGGGATGAAAAACTGTTTTTT

v_gene: TRBV27
j_gene: TRBJ2-2
abundance: once
d_gene: TRBD2
CDR3aa: CASSESGGRAGGELFF
CDR3nt: TGTGCCAGCAGTGAGTCTGGCGGGAGGGCCGGCGGGGAGCTGTTTTTT

v_gene: TRBV28
j_gene: TRBJ1-5
abundance: .
d_gene: TRBD1
CDR3aa: CASSRPTSGTGQNQPQHF
CDR3nt: TGTGCCAGCAGCCGCCCAACCTCCGGGACAGGGCAAAATCAGCCCCAGCATTTT

v_gene: TRBV6-1
j_gene: TRBJ2-3
abundance: few
d_gene: .
CDR3aa: CASSIPGLQRTQYF
CDR3nt: TGTGCCAGCAGCATTCCGGGACTCCAACGTACGCAGTATTTT

v_gene: TRBV10-3
j_gene: TRBJ2-7
abundance: .
d_gene: TRBD2
CDR3aa: CATGRWASGEYEQYF
CDR3nt: TGTGCCACCGGCCGGTGGGCTAGCGGGGAATACGAGCAGTACTTC

v_gene: TRBV19
j_gene: TRBJ2-3
abundance: .
d_gene: TRBD2
CDR3aa: CASSPRGLAGGGSTDTQYF
CDR3nt: TGTGCCAGTAGCCCGCGGGGACTAGCGGGAGGAGGGAGCACAGATACGCAGTATTTT

v_gene: TRBV9
j_gene: TRBJ1-1
abundance: .
d_gene: .
CDR3aa: CASSVAGGVTTEAFF
CDR3nt: TGTGCCAGCAGCGTAGCGGGAGGGGTGACGACTGAAGCTTTCTTT

v_gene: TRBV11-3
j_gene: TRBJ2-1
abundance: .
d_gene: .
CDR3aa: CASSVGGGLEQFF
CDR3nt: TGTGCCAGCAGCGTTGGGGGGGGGCTTGAGCAGTTCTTC

v_gene: TRBV6-5
j_gene: TRBJ1-4
abundance: once
d_gene: TRBD1
CDR3aa: CASSYSRGTGGKLFF
CDR3nt: TGTGCCAGCAGTTATTCGAGGGGGACAGGGGGGAAACTGTTTTTT

v_gene: TRBV5-1
j_gene: TRBJ1-2
abundance: few
d_gene: .
CDR3aa: CASSQTGHGYTF
CDR3nt: TGCGCCAGCAGCCAGACAGGTCATGGCTACACCTTC

v_gene: TRBV19
j_gene: TRBJ1-5
abundance: .
d_gene: .
CDR3aa: CATHPTGYSNQPQHF
CDR3nt: TGTGCCACCCACCCAACCGGTTATAGCAATCAGCCCCAGCATTTT

v_gene: TRBV7-9
j_gene: TRBJ2-2
abundance: .
d_gene: .
CDR3aa: CASSLGQANTGELFF
CDR3nt: TGTGCCAGCAGCTTAGGACAGGCGAACACCGGGGAGCTGTTTTTT

v_gene: TRBV6-1
j_gene: TRBJ2-2
abundance: .
d_gene: TRBD2
CDR3aa: CASSVRKGGGLTGELFF
CDR3nt: TGTGCCAGCAGTGTGAGGAAGGGCGGGGGACTCACCGGGGAGCTGTTTTTT